This paragraph reports one T cell receptor (beta chain). Per the original methods: Researchers report that nucleated cell counts were estimated from reference gene primer amplification. The method was immunoSEQ multiplex PCR; TCRdb's version includes in-frame clones alone and lacks a portion of them. The V and J calls and the clone size are those of that table, but D and trimming were determined from the DNA. The profile shows about 72,000 clones, 75% to 90% of them singletons. With V trimmed by 1 base and J by 5 bases, 8 bases remained unmatched. Looked up from germline, CDR1 is LNHDA and CDR2 is SQIVND (reference sequence). This CDR3 has 16 residues. The entry originates in a study of blood T cell repertoires in COVID-19. Study-level information: Acute and convalescent COVID-19 samples came from the United States, Italy and Spain. PBMCs, B-cell-depleted T cells, or T cells were the source of the cDNA or gDNA that made up the material.

Sequencing input: peripheral blood. The source of this sequence is an elderly woman with acute or convalescent COVID-19. The genes are TRBV19 and TRBJ1-1, with TRBD1 identical over 9 bases. The CDR3 loop is CASSIGGTGPGTEAFF. The CDR3 DNA is TGTGCCAGTAGTATAGGAGGGACAGGGCCCGGAACTGAAGCTTTCTTT.